Sequencing of this T cell receptor (beta chain) was carried out in a study of breast tumors, draining lymph nodes, adjacent tissues. In its sample, this clonotype is medium-sized (0.01 to 0.1%). What it recognizes is unknown. The study, taken as a whole, reports: Compared with basal-like, luminal-like tumors shared significantly more repertoire with nontumor tissue. Tumor TCR diversity was below lymph nodes but above nontumor tissue. The lymph node origin of tumor T cells was framed as consistent with a hypothesis, not demonstrated. Most tumor T cells seemingly derive from lymph node, then expand in tumor.

TCRdb fed the multiplex PCR reads into MiXCR, producing one record per CDR3 protein. This sample yields about 15,000 distinct CDR3 sequences, of which about 45% are seen a single time; less than 15% belongs to the top ten. CDR3 size: 12 residues. CDR1 is DFQATT, CDR2 SNEGSKA, per germline (reference sequence). The ends were cut back, 0 bases at V and 3 bases at J, with 3 bases in the middle. This sequence was found in a female donor with breast cancer. Some clones in this sample may be carry-over from other donors' samples. The sample taken for sequencing was tumor-adjacent breast tissue. The rearrangement links TRBV20-1 to TRBJ2-1; D remains ambiguous. Here the CDR3 reads CSAREDYNEQFF. CDR3 nucleotide sequence: TGCAGTGCTAGAGAGGACTACAATGAGCAGTTCTTC.